A selection of T cell receptor beta chains follows, all from one sample in a study of CD8 T cells in ankylosing spondylitis. TCRdb ran MiXCR on the 5' RACE reads and lists one entry per CDR3 protein. This sample has some 200,000 distinct CDR3 sequences, with about 6.7% found just once. The specimen was blood, either unsorted or a sorted T cell fraction (not recorded which). The receptor set was obtained from a male donor with ankylosing spondylitis. CDR3s include the opening cysteine and the closing phenylalanine or tryptophan. The D gene is left open where the match is weak. Clone sizes are given selectively: once, few, many, or a class where the clone is expanded.

d_gene	v_gene	j_gene	abundance	CDR3nt	CDR3aa
TRBD2	TRBV9	TRBJ2-6	few	TGTGCCAGCAGCGTAGGAAAACTAGCGGGTGGGACCTCTGGGGCCAACGTCCTGACTTTC	CASSVGKLAGGTSGANVLTF
.	TRBV7-8	TRBJ1-1	many	TGTGCCAGCAGCTTGCGGGGTACGGCTGAAGCTTTCTTT	CASSLRGTAEAFF
TRBD2	TRBV4-2	TRBJ2-5	many	TGTGCCAGCAGCGAGCCGACTAGCGGGGGAGAGACCCAGTACTTC	CASSEPTSGGETQYF
TRBD1	TRBV29-1	TRBJ2-7	many	TGCAGCGTTGAAACGGACAGGGGAGGCTACGAGCAGTACTTC	CSVETDRGGYEQYF
.	TRBV7-7	TRBJ2-1	.	TGTGCTAGCAGCCCCGGGGTAGCCGTTTACAATGAGCAGTTCTTC	CASSPGVAVYNEQFF
.	TRBV6-2/TRBV6-3	TRBJ2-7	few	TGTGCCAGCAGTTACAAGGGGCGATACGAGCAGTACTTC	CASSYKGRYEQYF
.	TRBV27	TRBJ2-5	many	TGTGCCAGCAGTTTATGGTTTGGGCAAGAGACCCAGTACTTC	CASSLWFGQETQYF
.	TRBV7-8	TRBJ1-1	many	TGTGCCAGCAGCTTAGAGCCCCTAGGGACTGAAGCTTTCTTT	CASSLEPLGTEAFF
.	TRBV7-9	TRBJ2-7	many	TGTGCCAGCAGCTCTACACCGGGCCCCCGTATGGGGCAGTACTTC	CASSSTPGPRMGQYF
.	TRBV6-5	TRBJ1-2	many	TGTGCCAGCAGGGATTACTATGGCTACACCTTC	CASRDYYGYTF
TRBD2	TRBV27	TRBJ2-1	many	TGTGCCAGCATCGGGGGGTCGAATGAGCAGTTCTTC	CASIGGSNEQFF
.	TRBV20-1	TRBJ2-1	.	TGCAGTGCTCGGGACACTACGCCGGAGCAGTTCTTC	CSARDTTPEQFF
TRBD1	TRBV28	TRBJ2-3	many	TGTGCCAGCAGTTTTAATACACAGGGGGTTGCCACAGATACGCAGTATTTT	CASSFNTQGVATDTQYF
.	TRBV4-1	TRBJ1-2	.	TGCGCCAGCAGCCAAGTTGGCGTGGGGATTCTCTATGGCTACACCTTC	CASSQVGVGILYGYTF
TRBD1	TRBV12-3/TRBV12-4	TRBJ1-2	many	TGTGCCAGCAGTCATTCCGACAGGGGGAAAGATGGCTACACCTTC	CASSHSDRGKDGYTF
.	TRBV7-2	TRBJ2-7	few	TGTGCCAGCAGCCCCTGGGACCGGGTAACCTCCTACGAGCAGTACTTC	CASSPWDRVTSYEQYF
.	TRBV12-3/TRBV12-4	TRBJ2-3	many	TGTGCCAGCAGTTTAACGATATGGTCCGAGAATAGCACAGATACGCAGTATTTT	CASSLTIWSENSTDTQYF
TRBD1	TRBV6-6	TRBJ1-1	many	TGTGCCGGGACTGGACAGGGTCACTCTGAAGCTTTCTTT	CAGTGQGHSEAFF
TRBD2	TRBV7-6	TRBJ2-1	few	TGTGCCAGCAGCTTAAAAACTAGCGGGTACAATGAGCAGTTCTTC	CASSLKTSGYNEQFF
TRBD2	TRBV7-2	TRBJ2-5	.	TGTGCCAGCAGCCGATCTAGCGGGGGGGCTGGAGAGACCCAGTACTTC	CASSRSSGGAGETQYF
.	TRBV6-5	TRBJ1-2	many	TGTGCCAGCAGTTACTCAGAGGCTTACTATGGCTACACCTTC	CASSYSEAYYGYTF
TRBD2	TRBV6-2/TRBV6-3	TRBJ2-1	many	TGTGCCAGCAGTTACCCGGGACTAGCGGGGATAATCTCCTACAATGAGCAGTTCTTC	CASSYPGLAGIISYNEQFF
.	TRBV5-1	TRBJ2-5	.	TGCGCCAGCCGCGTGACAGTTAGGCCCCAAGAGACCCAGTACTTC	CASRVTVRPQETQYF
.	TRBV6-1	TRBJ2-3	few	TGTGCCAGCGAGGATGCTCCTCAGGTGGATACGCAGTATTTT	CASEDAPQVDTQYF
.	TRBV7-6	TRBJ2-1	few	TGTGCCAGCAGCCCTAGTCACCCTTTACGGGACATGGCAAGTAATGAGCAGTTCTTC	CASSPSHPLRDMASNEQFF
TRBD2	TRBV4-1	TRBJ2-2	many	TGCGCCAGCAGCCAGGTGGCTAGCGGGACCGGGGAGCTGTTTTTT	CASSQVASGTGELFF
TRBD1	TRBV7-6	TRBJ2-7	few	TGTGCCAGCAGCTTTAAAAAGAGGGGGCGAGGCAACGAGCAGTACTTC	CASSFKKRGRGNEQYF
.	TRBV7-9	TRBJ2-5	many	TGTGCCAGCAGCTTACCGACACGCCAAGAGACCCAGTACTTC	CASSLPTRQETQYF
.	TRBV25-1	TRBJ1-1	.	TGTGCCAGCAGTGAATTGGGGCCGGAGGGCACTGAAGCTTTCTTT	CASSELGPEGTEAFF
.	TRBV10-3	TRBJ2-7	.	TGTGCCATCAGTGAGGGCCTAAGGGACTACGAGCAGTACTTC	CAISEGLRDYEQYF
.	TRBV20-1	TRBJ1-5	few	TGCAGTGCTAGAGTTTTAGGCAATCAGCCCCAGCATTTT	CSARVLGNQPQHF
TRBD1	TRBV4-1	TRBJ2-7	many	TGCGCCAGCAGCCAAGATGGCAGGGGGCTCTACGAGCAGTACTTC	CASSQDGRGLYEQYF
TRBD1	TRBV9	TRBJ2-1	few	TGTGCCAGCAGCGTTACCGGGACAGGGACTTTGACTGAGCAGTTCTTC	CASSVTGTGTLTEQFF
.	TRBV6-2/TRBV6-3	TRBJ1-2	many	TGTGCCAGCAGAGAATCGGGGTCTTATGGCTACACCTTC	CASRESGSYGYTF
TRBD1	TRBV7-9	TRBJ1-1	.	TGTGCCAGCAGTAATACAGGGGGCGTCACTGAAGCTTTCTTT	CASSNTGGVTEAFF
.	TRBV7-9	TRBJ1-2	many	TGTGCCAGCAGCCCTTACATTACACCTAACTATGGCTACACCTTC	CASSPYITPNYGYTF
TRBD2	TRBV12-3/TRBV12-4	TRBJ2-1	many	TGTGCCAGCAGTTCTCCCGGGACTAGCGGAAATGAGCAGTTCTTC	CASSSPGTSGNEQFF
.	TRBV7-2	TRBJ2-5	many	TGTGCCAGCAGCTTAGGGGACCTTTCTGAGGAGACCCAGTACTTC	CASSLGDLSEETQYF
.	TRBV20-1	TRBJ2-1	many	TGCAGTGCTAGAGGCTGGGGAAACTCCTACAATGAGCAGTTCTTC	CSARGWGNSYNEQFF
.	TRBV5-6	TRBJ2-6	many	TGTGCCAGCAGCTTGGCGGCAGCTGGGGCCAACGTCCTGACTTTC	CASSLAAAGANVLTF
.	TRBV29-1	TRBJ1-1	many	TGCAGCGTCGTCATATCGGGTCCAAACACTGAAGCTTTCTTT	CSVVISGPNTEAFF
TRBD1	TRBV20-1	TRBJ2-1	many	TGCAGTGCTCGGACAGGCTATGAGCAGTTCTTC	CSARTGYEQFF
.	TRBV4-3	TRBJ2-1	many	TGCGCCAGCAGCCAATTAGTGAGCGGTTACAATGAGCAGTTCTTC	CASSQLVSGYNEQFF
.	TRBV20-1	TRBJ2-5	few	TGCAGTGCTAATGATTGGGAGAGGGACCAAGAGACCCAGTACTTC	CSANDWERDQETQYF
.	TRBV27	TRBJ1-2	many	TGTGCCAGCAGTTTATCGAGGGGCAGTTATTATGGCTACACCTTC	CASSLSRGSYYGYTF
TRBD1	TRBV9	TRBJ2-1	few	TGTGCCAGCAGCCCTCTCGACAGGGCTGGGGAGCAGTTCTTC	CASSPLDRAGEQFF
TRBD2	TRBV14	TRBJ2-7	.	TGTGCCAGCAGCCAAGGACTAGCGGGAGCGTGGGAGCAGTACTTC	CASSQGLAGAWEQYF
.	TRBV6-5	TRBJ2-1	many	TGTGCCAGCAGTTACTCGAGGCACAGGGTCTACAATGAGCAGTTCTTC	CASSYSRHRVYNEQFF
TRBD2	TRBV6-2/TRBV6-3	TRBJ2-1	many	TGTGCCAGCAGTTACGTCACGGGAGGGAGCAATGAGCAGTTCTTC	CASSYVTGGSNEQFF
TRBD1	TRBV4-3	TRBJ2-5	many	TGCGCCAGCAGCCAAGATGGGCCGACAGGGGGTTTGGAGACCCAGTACTTC	CASSQDGPTGGLETQYF
.	TRBV28	TRBJ1-3	many	TGTGCCAGCAGTTTAGAGGGTGGCTCTGGAAACACCATATATTTT	CASSLEGGSGNTIYF
.	TRBV4-3	TRBJ2-1	many	TGCGCCAGCAGCCAGGGCACCCGCTCCTACAATGAGCAGTTCTTC	CASSQGTRSYNEQFF
TRBD2	TRBV28	TRBJ2-7	few	TGTGCCAGCAGACTAGGGACTAGCGGGACCTACGAGCAGTACTTC	CASRLGTSGTYEQYF
.	TRBV6-2/TRBV6-3	TRBJ1-2	.	TGTGCCAGCAGTCCACCGGGGACACCCTATGGCTACACCTTC	CASSPPGTPYGYTF
TRBD2	TRBV4-2	TRBJ2-3	many	TGTGCCAGCAGCCAAGGGGTAGCGGGGGCGAGCACAGATACGCAGTATTTT	CASSQGVAGASTDTQYF
TRBD1	TRBV10-3	TRBJ2-1	many	TGTGCCATCAGTGATAGGGACAGGCTCTACAATGAGCAGTTCTTC	CAISDRDRLYNEQFF
TRBD1	TRBV30	TRBJ1-1	few	TGTCTCTTCAACTCCCGGGACAGGCATGAAGCTTTCTTT	CLFNSRDRHEAFF
.	TRBV6-1	TRBJ2-1	.	TGTGCCAGCAGCCCAGAAGTGGCCTTGTTCGGCGAGCAGTTCTTC	CASSPEVALFGEQFF
.	TRBV29-1	TRBJ2-3	many	TGCAGCGTCCGACTCCCAAGCACAGATACGCAGTATTTT	CSVRLPSTDTQYF